The source of this T cell receptor (beta chain) is a study of CD8 T cells in Susac syndrome. Comments on this clonotype: What it binds is not known.

V lost 0 bases and J lost 7, with 11 bases in between. Germline CDR1 is SGDLS and CDR2 is YYNGEE. The CDR3 runs 13 residues. Study-wide points: Clonal expansion involving Susac CD8+ cells peaked in TEMRA cells and active patients.

Negative isolation yielded CD8+ and CD4+ T cells; FACS enriched TEMRA cells. It was with random hexamers that roughly 0.5 to 1 ug RNA was reverse transcribed. TCRdb re-analysed the immunoSEQ multiplex PCR reads in MiXCR, keeping a single row per CDR3 protein. The repertoire holds about 190,000 distinct CDR3 sequences, with approximately 95% as singletons. The J gene is TRBJ2-7, the V gene TRBV9; D is unresolved. The receptor was isolated from a human donor with Susac syndrome. The sample was CD8+ T cells from PBMCs. CDR3 coding DNA: TGTGCCAGCAGCGTAGTGCCGACCGGGGAGCAGTACTTC. This gives the protein CASSVVPTGEQYF.